The 2 T cell receptor beta chains given below trace back to one sample, sequenced in a study of PD-L1 blockade in urothelial cancer. The repertoire was sequenced with immunoSEQ multiplex PCR; TCRdb's copy has only in-frame clones and lacks some. The table shows around 66,000 clones, with more than 70% occurring only once. Time point here: peripheral blood 6 weeks after treatment start. This sample comprised PBMCs, obtained around atezolizumab (anti-PD-L1) treatment. The receptors originated from a man between 60 and 75 years old with urothelial cancer.

The V and J genes are TRBV11-3 and TRBJ2-6; 7 bases line up with TRBD1. The CDR3 spans 15 residues. Trimming at V came to 5 bases and at J to 6 bases, leaving 7 bases not matched to a gene. The germline CDR1 and CDR2 sequences are SGHNT and YENEEA. The CDR3 loop reads CASSERQGLANVLTF. DNA of the CDR3: TGTGCCAGCAGCGAGAGACAGGGTTTGGCCAACGTCCTGACTTTC.

The chain uses TRBV18 and TRBJ1-1; tentative D call: TRBD1 (6 bases). CDR1 is KGHSH, CDR2 LQKENI, per germline. The CDR3 is 13 amino acids. V lost 0 bases and J 8 bases, leaving 10 bases between the germline ends. CDR3 coding DNA: TGTGCCAGCTCACCACCGACAGGCAACGAAGCTTTCTTT. Protein product: CASSPPTGNEAFF.